This record concerns one T cell receptor beta chain sequence. Its antigen is not identified. This entry belongs to a study of blood T cells in healthy people across ages. Study-level information: Template switching recovered approximately one barcoded beta molecule for every two T cells. General study results and limits: With unsorted PBMCs, a conclusive comparison of naive versus antigen-experienced cells was not possible. Long-lived donors carried more naive CD4+ cells and greater diversity than aged donors.

With a J-beta primer mix and a sample-barcoded 5' primer, a second PCR ran about 6 to 11 cycles. Every molecule of cDNA carried a tag from a template-switch adaptor with 12 random nucleotides. Via MiXCR, TCRdb re-called the 5' RACE reads, giving one row per CDR3 protein. The sample yields hundreds of thousands of distinct CDR3 sequences, 58% seen once. Germline values: CDR1 SGHTA, CDR2 FQGNSA. This CDR3 region has 16 residues. Trimming at V came to 1 base and at J to 6 bases, leaving 6 bases not matched to a gene. This sequence joins TRBV7-2 and TRBJ2-2; TRBD2 matches at 9 bases. Sample: blood. The receptor's source is a man aged 25 to 45 in good health. CDR3 coding DNA: TGTGCCAGCAGCTTAGAGTGGACTAGCGTGTCCGGGGAGCTGTTTTTT. It translates to CASSLEWTSVSGELFF.